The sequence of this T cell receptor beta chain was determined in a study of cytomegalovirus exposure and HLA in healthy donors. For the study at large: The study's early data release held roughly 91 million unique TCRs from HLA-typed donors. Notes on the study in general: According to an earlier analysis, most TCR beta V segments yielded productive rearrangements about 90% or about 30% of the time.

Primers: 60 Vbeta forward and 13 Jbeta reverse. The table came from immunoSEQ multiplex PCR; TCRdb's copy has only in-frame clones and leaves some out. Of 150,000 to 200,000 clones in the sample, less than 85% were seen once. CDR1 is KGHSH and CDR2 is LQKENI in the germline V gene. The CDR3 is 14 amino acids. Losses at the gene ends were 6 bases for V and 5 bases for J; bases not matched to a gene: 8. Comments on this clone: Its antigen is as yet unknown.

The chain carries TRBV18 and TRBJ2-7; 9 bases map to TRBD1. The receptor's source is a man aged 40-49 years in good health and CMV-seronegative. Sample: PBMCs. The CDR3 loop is CASSLRTGDDEQYF. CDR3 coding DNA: TGTGCCAGCTCCCTAAGGACAGGGGACGACGAGCAGTACTTC.